This passage covers 32 T cell receptor beta chains from one sample sequenced in a study of T cell responses to AZD1222 COVID-19 vaccine. Sequencing used immunoSEQ multiplex PCR; TCRdb keeps in-frame clones, though not all of them. The table shows more than 90,000 clones, with 88% occurring only once. Sequencing used peripheral blood, obtained 28 days after the second AZD1222 dose. All receptors come from an adult who received the AZD1222 COVID-19 vaccine.

The rearrangement links TRBV29-1 to TRBJ2-5; D not resolved. The CDR3 consists of 10 residues. Trimming left V 4 bases short and J 5 bases short, with 5 bases between. The germline CDR1 and CDR2 sequences are SQVTM and ANQGSEA. The CDR3 is CSVVWETQYF. DNA for the CDR3: TGCAGCGTTGTCTGGGAGACCCAGTACTTC.

V usage is TRBV29-1 and J usage is TRBJ1-1; D possibly corresponds to TRBD1 (6 bases). Germline V gene data show CDR1 as SQVTM and CDR2 as ANQGSEA. CDR3 length equals 13 residues. V was clipped by 6 bases and J by 4 bases, with 15 bases between them. CDR3 sequence: CSVLGGATTEAFF. The CDR3, as DNA: TGCAGCGTCCTAGGGGGGGCGACCACTGAAGCTTTCTTT.

This chain links TRBV4-3 with TRBJ2-3; D is undetermined. V was trimmed by 0 bases and J by 0 bases, leaving 10 bases between them. Germline V gene data show CDR1 as LGHNA and CDR2 as YSLEER. The CDR3 runs 16 residues. The chain's CDR3 is CASSQDKGSSTDTQYF. DNA of the CDR3: TGCGCCAGCAGCCAAGATAAGGGTTCTAGCACAGATACGCAGTATTTT.

This chain links TRBV9 with TRBJ1-2; 9 positions agree with TRBD1. Germline V gives CDR1 SGDLS, CDR2 YYNGEE. V lost 3 bases to trimming and J lost 5 bases; unmatched junction nucleotides: 5. This CDR3 has 14 amino acids. The CDR3 DNA reads TGTGCCAGCAGCGAAAACAGGGGGCCTTATGGCTACACCTTC. Amino acids: CASSENRGPYGYTF.

The gene calls are TRBV4-2 and TRBJ2-3; 13 bases agree with TRBD2. The CDR3 has 17 amino acids. Trimming cost V 0 bases and J 5 bases; bases outside gene matches: 5. Germline loops: CDR1 LGHNA, CDR2 YNFKEQ. CDR3 sequence (DNA): TGTGCCAGCAGCCAAGACACTAGCGGGGGGGGATTAGATACGCAGTATTTT. Its translation: CASSQDTSGGGLDTQYF.

The rearrangement joins TRBV5-1 to TRBJ1-4; D may be TRBD1 (6 bases). Trimming removed 3 bases from V and 4 bases from J, with 13 bases in between. Per germline, CDR1 SGHRS and CDR2 YFSETQ. CDR3 length equals 15 residues. The DNA of the CDR3 is TGCGCCAGCAGCTCTCAAGGACAGTATAATGAAAAACTGTTTTTT. As protein: CASSSQGQYNEKLFF.

This chain uses TRBV28 with TRBJ1-4; no firm D call. From germline, CDR1 is MDHEN and CDR2 SYDVKM. CDR3 length: 14 amino acids. Trimming left V 0 bases short and J 7 bases short, with 9 bases between. The CDR3 loop is CASSLWGRGEKLFF. CDR3 nucleotide sequence: TGTGCCAGCAGTTTATGGGGTAGAGGTGAAAAACTGTTTTTT. The variable domain in full, completed from reference TRBV28 and TRBJ1-4, reads DVKVTQSSRYLVKRTGEKVFLECVQDMDHENMFWYRQDPGLGLRLIYFSYDVKMKEKGDIPEGYSVSREKKERFSLILESASTNQTSMYLCASSLWGRGEKLFFGSGTQLSVL.

The chain employs TRBV5-1 and TRBJ1-6; 9 bases are a match to TRBD1. Germline values: CDR1 SGHRS, CDR2 YFSETQ. This CDR3 is built from 15 residues. The ends lost 4 bases at V and 7 bases at J; junction bases unmatched: 6. CDR3 nucleotides: TGCGCCAGCAGCAACCGGGACAGGGCCAATTCACCCCTCCACTTT. Protein product: CASSNRDRANSPLHF.

In this sample, this clone turned up once. The gene calls are TRBV14 and TRBJ2-1, with D uncertain. V lost 0 bases, J lost 9 bases, and 9 bases lay in between. The CDR3 covers 13 residues. Germline V gives CDR1 SGHDN, CDR2 FVKESK. CDR3 in amino acids: CASSQDGHLEQFF. The CDR3 coding sequence is TGTGCCAGCAGCCAAGATGGCCACCTTGAGCAGTTCTTC.

With regard to this clone: An end of the junction differs from the germline gene, which may be a read error. V usage is TRBV18 and J usage is TRBJ2-1, with TRBD1 matching 8 bases. CDR1 is KGHSH, CDR2 LQKENI, per germline. The CDR3 runs to 16 residues. In DNA form, the CDR3 reads TGTGCCAGCTCGCCACTTGGACAGGGCCTCTACAATGAGCAGTTCTTC. It is translated as CASSPLGQGLYNEQFF. The full variable domain, in which reference TRBV18 and TRBJ2-1 provide the parts outside the CDR3, is NAGVMQNPRHLVRRRGQEARLRCSPMKGHSHVYWYRQLPEEGLKFMVYLQKENIIDESGMPKERFSAEFPKEGPSILRIQQVVRGDSAAYFCASSPLGQGLYNEQFFGPGTRLTVL.

This clone has a single count. This chain links TRBV6-6 with TRBJ2-3; D possibly corresponds to TRBD1 (6 bases). The CDR3 sequence is 19 residues long. The V gene's germline CDR1 is MNHNY and CDR2 SVGAGI (reference sequence). The ends were cut back, 5 bases at V and 0 bases at J, with 24 bases in the middle. The CDR3 reads CASSRLGQGTLTSTDTQYF. The CDR3 DNA follows: TGTGCCAGCAGTCGATTAGGGCAGGGGACCTTAACTAGCACAGATACGCAGTATTTT.

V and J are TRBV27 and TRBJ1-2; 9 bases line up with TRBD1. V lost 6 bases to trimming and J lost 3 bases; unmatched junction nucleotides: 5. The germline CDR1 and CDR2 sequences are MNHEY and SMNVEV (reference sequence). CDR3 length: 14 amino acids. In DNA form, the CDR3 reads TGTGCCAGCAGCCCCGGACAGGGGCACTATGGCTACACCTTC. This sequence encodes CASSPGQGHYGYTF.

The rearrangement links TRBV28 to TRBJ1-5, with 8 bases aligning to TRBD1. After removal of 8 bases from V and 6 bases from J, the junction contained 24 bases not matched to a gene. Germline CDR1 is MDHEN and CDR2 is SYDVKM. The length of the CDR3 is 19 residues. The CDR3 DNA is TGTGCCAGCGCCAGCCGGAAGATCATCGGACAGGGAGCCGGTCAGCCCCAGCATTTT. It is translated as CASASRKIIGQGAGQPQHF.

This clone has more than one count but fewer than ten. The V gene is TRBV25-1, the J gene TRBJ1-6; D is uncertain. Germline assignment: CDR1 MGHDK and CDR2 SYGVNS. The CDR3 length is 14 residues. The V end was cut by 1 base, the J end by 7 bases, with 8 bases between. The DNA of the CDR3 is TGTGCCAGCAGTGAATTTGTCTTAAATTCACCCCTCCACTTT. Its protein product is CASSEFVLNSPLHF.

The rearrangement joins TRBV28 to TRBJ1-3; 11 nucleotides agree with TRBD1. The CDR3 is 17 residues long. CDR1 and CDR2 from the germline V gene are MDHEN and SYDVKM. The V gene end was trimmed by 3 bases and the J gene end by 3 bases; junction bases not matched to a gene: 7. The CDR3 DNA reads TGTGCCAGCAGTTTCACCCGGGGGACAGGGGGTGGAAACACCATATATTTT. The encoded protein is CASSFTRGTGGGNTIYF.

CDR3 loop: CASSLGGPGANVLTF. CDR3 bases: TGTGCCAGCAGCTTAGGGGGGCCTGGGGCCAACGTCCTGACTTTC. The V call is TRBV11-3, the J call TRBJ2-6, with D perhaps TRBD1 (6 bases). CDR3 length equals 15 residues. In germline, CDR1 is SGHNT, CDR2 YENEEA. V shed 1 base and J shed 2 bases, with 6 bases lying between them.

The chain combines TRBV4-3 with TRBJ1-1; the D is unclear. CDR3 length: 14 amino acids. Germline V gene sequence: CDR1 LGHNA, CDR2 YSLEER. Trimming cost V 0 bases and J 1 base, with 6 bases left between them. The CDR3 DNA is TGCGCCAGCAGCCAAGATGACCGGAACACTGAAGCTTTCTTT. Protein sequence: CASSQDDRNTEAFF.

The chain joins TRBV6-5 to TRBJ1-5; D gene unclear. V was trimmed by 5 bases and J by 3 bases, leaving 8 bases between them. The germline gives CDR1 MNHEY, CDR2 SVGAGI. The CDR3 loop spans 13 amino acids. CDR3 sequence reads: CASSPGPNQPQHF. As DNA, the CDR3 is TGTGCCAGCAGTCCCGGACCCAATCAGCCCCAGCATTTT.

The rearrangement links TRBV11-2 to TRBJ2-1, with a weak D call TRBD2 (5 bases). The germline gives CDR1 SGHAT, CDR2 FQNNGV. V dropped 0 bases and J dropped 3 bases, with 12 bases sitting between them. This CDR3 is 16 amino acids long. CDR3 amino acids: CASSLDPGVFYNEQFF. The CDR3 region has the DNA TGTGCCAGCAGCTTAGATCCCGGGGTTTTCTACAATGAGCAGTTCTTC.

The chain recombines TRBV27 with TRBJ1-6; D remains ambiguous. V shed 8 bases and J shed 12 bases, with 17 bases lying between them. CDR1 and CDR2 (germline): MNHEY, SMNVEV (reference sequence). The CDR3 contains 13 residues. The CDR3 DNA reads TGTGCCAGCGGGTACGGGATCTGGGAACCCCTCCACTTT. Translating it yields CASGYGIWEPLHF.

V and J are TRBV10-3 and TRBJ2-3; the match to TRBD2 covers 11 bases. Germline V CDR1 and CDR2: ENHRY, SYGVKD. CDR3 length: 16 amino acids. V dropped 7 bases and J dropped 6; count of bases not matched to a gene: 12. The CDR3 coding sequence is TGTGCCATCACCCAACTAGCGGGGGACGGTATTGATACGCAGTATTTT. This encodes CAITQLAGDGIDTQYF.

The chain is built from TRBV23-1 and TRBJ1-5, with no clear D. TRBV23-1 carries the ORF label, with uncertain function. This CDR3 has 17 amino acids. V was trimmed by 2 bases and J by 1 base, leaving 15 bases between them. CDR3 nucleotides: TGCGCCAGCAGTCAAACCGTGCCGGTGAGGAGCAATCAGCCCCAGCATTTT. The encoded protein is CASSQTVPVRSNQPQHF.

This clone was detected once. The chain couples TRBV6-2 or TRBV6-3 to TRBJ2-5; perhaps TRBD2 as D (6 bases). This CDR3 is 15 amino acids long. Germline CDR1 reads MNHEY; CDR2 reads SVGEGT. Trimming left V 0 bases short and J 4 bases short, with 12 bases between. The CDR3 DNA sequence: TGTGCCAGCAGTTACTCCGACGGGGGTGGAGAGACCCAGTACTTC. Its protein is CASSYSDGGGETQYF.

The rearrangement joins TRBV19 to TRBJ1-1, with D hard to call. Germline V gene sequence: CDR1 LNHDA, CDR2 SQIVND (reference sequence). V was cut by 8 bases and J by 0 bases, with 10 bases left in between. There are 13 residues in the CDR3. For the CDR3, the DNA is TGTGCCAGTTTTACGCGGATGAACACTGAAGCTTTCTTT. This codes for CASFTRMNTEAFF.

The J gene is TRBJ1-2, the V gene TRBV5-6; tentatively, D is TRBD1 (6 bases). Trimming pared 1 base from V and 0 bases from J, leaving 19 bases between. The CDR3 totals 18 residues. Germline loops: CDR1 SGHDT, CDR2 YYEEEE. The CDR3 reads CASSLPDSPTLANYGYTF. The CDR3 nucleotides are TGTGCCAGCAGCTTGCCGGACAGCCCGACCTTAGCTAACTATGGCTACACCTTC.

V gene TRBV5-4 combines with J gene TRBJ1-6, with D possibly being TRBD1 (5 bases). The CDR3 extends over 13 amino acids. Germline CDR1 and CDR2: SGHNT and YYREEE (reference sequence). The germline V and J ends were trimmed by 4 bases and 9 bases, with 11 bases remaining between them. Written as DNA, the CDR3 is TGTGCCAGCAGCAACACAGGAGGTTCACCCCTCCACTTT. Protein product: CASSNTGGSPLHF.

The gene calls are TRBV24-1 and TRBJ2-7; D tentatively reads TRBD1 or TRBD2 (5 bases each). The CDR3 runs 13 residues. Deletions cut 6 bases from V and 1 base from J, with 9 bases between. Germline V gene sequence: CDR1 KGHDR, CDR2 SFDVKD. In DNA, the CDR3 is TGTGCCACCAGTCGGGACGCTTCCTACGAGCAGTACTTC. Translation gives CATSRDASYEQYF.

The rearrangement joins TRBV12-5 to TRBJ1-4; D uncertain. The CDR3 runs 14 residues. The germline gives CDR1 LGHNT, CDR2 FRNRAP. Trimming cost V 1 base and J 8 bases, with 11 bases left between them. The CDR3 sequence is CASGLGLLKEKLFF. CDR3 coding DNA: TGTGCTAGTGGTTTGGGGCTTCTAAAGGAAAAACTGTTTTTT.

This rearrangement joins TRBV4-2 to TRBJ2-4; no clear D gene. CDR3 length: 13 residues. Germline lookup yields CDR1 LGHNA and CDR2 YNFKEQ. V was cut by 7 bases and J by 4 bases, with 11 bases left in between. CDR3 nucleotides: TGTGCCAGCAAGGGTCTGGAAAAAAACATTCAGTACTTC. This codes for CASKGLEKNIQYF.

The gene calls are TRBV5-1 and TRBJ2-2; 8 bases are a match to TRBD1. The CDR3 sequence is 17 residues long. CDR1 and CDR2 from the germline V gene are SGHRS and YFSETQ. J lost 5 bases, V lost 0 bases, and 9 bases had no gene match. The CDR3 DNA sequence: TGCGCCAGCAGCTTGGCCCCGGCAGGGGGCAAGACCGGGGAGCTGTTTTTT. Protein: CASSLAPAGGKTGELFF.

The chain carries TRBV7-9 and TRBJ2-7, with no clear D. The germline gives CDR1 SEHNR, CDR2 FQNEAQ (reference sequence). This CDR3 has 12 amino acids. The ends were cut back, 5 bases at V and 3 bases at J, with 8 bases in the middle. The CDR3 is CASSQWDYEQYF. The CDR3 nucleotides are TGTGCCAGCAGCCAGTGGGACTACGAGCAGTACTTC.

The CDR3 coding sequence is TGTGCCAGCAGCATAATCACAGGGTGGGACACTGAAGCTTTCTTT. It translates to CASSIITGWDTEAFF. This chain joins TRBV5-4 and TRBJ1-1, with D tentatively TRBD1 (6 bases). This CDR3 is 15 amino acids long. The germline V and J ends were trimmed by 4 bases and 3 bases, with 16 bases remaining between them. In germline, CDR1 is SGHNT, CDR2 YYREEE (reference sequence).